The 18 T cell receptor beta chains listed next were all sequenced from one sample in a study of molecular identifiers for immune sequencing clone quantification. Each CDR3 protein gets one entry after TCRdb re-called the PCR reads with MiXCR. The repertoire holds roughly 320,000 distinct CDR3 sequences, over 20% seen once, with 0.7% to 0.95% in the top ten. Sequenced material: naive CD8+ T cells from blood, with Jurkat cell RNA spiked in. As for subset: FACS-sorted CD8+CD4-CCR7+CD45RA+ naive T cells. Source of these receptors: a human donor in good health. Some libraries in this study had Jurkat cell RNA spiked in.

This clonotype appeared many times. The chain carries TRBV20-1 and TRBJ2-7, with TRBD1 identical over 7 bases. The length of the CDR3 is 15 residues. After removal of 0 bases from V and 2 bases from J, the junction contained 7 bases not matched to a gene. Germline V lookup: CDR1 DFQATT, CDR2 SNEGSKA (reference sequence). As DNA, the CDR3 is TGCAGTGCTAGAGAAGGGACAGCCTTCCCCTACGAGCAGTACTTC. Translating gives CSAREGTAFPYEQYF.

The V gene is TRBV5-5, the J gene TRBJ1-1; D is unclear. Germline CDR1 reads SGHKS; CDR2 reads YYEKEE (reference sequence). Between the trimmed V and J ends, which lost 1 base and 2 bases, there was a span of 15 bases. This CDR3 spans 16 amino acids. The CDR3 here is CASSLLGGTLNTEAFF. CDR3 in DNA: TGTGCCAGCAGCTTGCTCGGCGGCACCCTAAACACTGAAGCTTTCTTT.

This rearrangement joins TRBV6-2 or TRBV6-3 to TRBJ2-7, with 7 bases lining up with TRBD2. From germline, CDR1 is MNHEY and CDR2 SVGEGT. V shed 2 bases and J 2 bases; nucleotides not matched to a gene: 12. There are 17 residues in the CDR3. The CDR3 region is CASSYGTVRGNPYEQYF. The DNA of the CDR3 is TGTGCCAGCAGTTACGGGACTGTGCGGGGGAACCCCTACGAGCAGTACTTC.

V gene TRBV6-2 or TRBV6-3 combines with J gene TRBJ2-5, with 14 bases fitting TRBD2. This CDR3 is built from 16 residues. The ends lost 4 bases at V and 6 bases at J; junction bases unmatched: 7. CDR1 and CDR2 (germline): MNHEY, SVGEGT. CDR3 in DNA: TGTGCCAGCAGTTTCGGACTAGCGGGAGGTATGAAGACCCAGTACTTC. Amino acids: CASSFGLAGGMKTQYF.

This clonotype has a handful of counts. The rearrangement links TRBV27 to TRBJ2-4; D is uncertain. The germline V and J ends were trimmed by 6 bases and 3 bases, with 9 bases remaining between them. The CDR3 extends over 13 amino acids. Looked up from germline, CDR1 is MNHEY and CDR2 is SMNVEV (reference sequence). In DNA, the CDR3 is TGTGCCAGCAGGGAGTTGGACAAAAACATTCAGTACTTC. It specifies CASRELDKNIQYF.

This clonotype has a handful of counts. The rearrangement uses TRBV2 and TRBJ1-1; D is uncertain. Germline V gene sequence: CDR1 SNHLY, CDR2 FYNNEI. The CDR3 has 13 residues. The germline V and J ends were trimmed by 8 bases and 0 bases, with 10 bases remaining between them. CDR3 bases: TGTGCCAGCGAGGGCACGATGAACACTGAAGCTTTCTTT. Amino acid sequence: CASEGTMNTEAFF.

This clonotype has a count of ten or more. This chain links TRBV7-9 with TRBJ2-3; no clear D. Germline V gene data show CDR1 as SEHNR and CDR2 as FQNEAQ (reference sequence). V lost 3 bases, J lost 1 base, and 2 bases lay in between. The CDR3 runs to 12 residues. DNA for the CDR3: TGTGCCAGCAGCTTTGGCACAGATACGCAGTATTTT. It yields the protein CASSFGTDTQYF.

This clonotype came up many times. The rearrangement links TRBV14 to TRBJ1-2, with 7 nucleotides matching TRBD1. Per the germline V gene, CDR1 is SGHDN and CDR2 is FVKESK. Losses at the gene ends were 3 bases for V and 3 bases for J; bases not matched to a gene: 7. The CDR3 is made up of 15 amino acids. The CDR3 nucleotides are TGTGCCAGCAGCCATAACCACAGGGGCGACTATGGCTACACCTTC. Translation: CASSHNHRGDYGYTF. The complete variable domain, with remaining parts taken from reference TRBV14 and TRBJ1-2, reads EAGVTQFPSHSVIEKGQTVTLRCDPISGHDNLYWYRRVMGKEIKFLLHFVKESKQDESGMPNNRFLAERTGGTYSTLKVQPAELEDSGVYFCASSHNHRGDYGYTFGSGTRLTVV.

This clonotype has only one observation. Mismatch with germline at one junction end may stem from a read error. The rearrangement joins TRBV7-2 to TRBJ2-7; perhaps D is TRBD1 or TRBD2 (6 bases each). The germline gives CDR1 SGHTA, CDR2 FQGNSA. The CDR3 totals 19 residues. The CDR3 coding sequence is TGTGCCAGCAGCTCGCCCGGGACGACCGGGGGCCTATTGATTTACGAGCACTACTTC. This sequence encodes CASSSPGTTGGLLIYEHYF.

The table lists this clonotype with a few counts. The chain carries TRBV27 and TRBJ2-7, with TRBD2 matching over 9 bases. V shed 5 bases and J 7 bases; nucleotides not matched to a gene: 6. Germline assignment: CDR1 MNHEY and CDR2 SMNVEV (reference sequence). This CDR3 is built from 13 residues. CDR3 sequence: CASSLYLAGEQYF. The CDR3, as DNA: TGTGCCAGCAGTCTCTACCTAGCGGGGGAGCAGTACTTC.

Note on this clonotype: A much more abundant neighbour one base away suggests this may be a read error. This rearrangement joins TRBV7-2 to TRBJ1-1; D call uncertain. There are 14 residues in the CDR3. The ends were cut back, 1 base at V and 1 base at J, with 7 bases in the middle. Germline CDR1 is SGHTA and CDR2 is FQGNSA. As DNA, the CDR3 is TGTGCCAGCAGCTTAGTAACGACGAACACTGAAGCTTTCTTT. Its protein is CASSLVTTNTEAFF.

On this clonotype: Possible read error: a much larger clone is one base away. V usage is TRBV12-3 or TRBV12-4 and J usage is TRBJ1-2; TRBD1 is a possible D gene (5 bases). Trimming cost V 10 bases and J 5 bases, with 23 bases left between them. The CDR3 runs 15 residues. CDR3 region: CANSPGGDGLYGYTF. CDR3 sequence (DNA): TGTGCCAACAGCCCCGGCGGGGACGGGCTGTATGGCTACACCTTC.

About this clonotype: A much larger clone differs by one base, so this may be a read error. V is TRBV7-9 and J is TRBJ2-3, with TRBD2 matching 13 bases. CDR1 and CDR2 from the germline V gene are SEHNR and FQNEAQ (reference sequence). The CDR3 totals 15 residues. The chain's CDR3 is CASSPTSGRADTQCF. Written as DNA, the CDR3 is TGTGCCAGCAGCCCAACTAGCGGGAGGGCAGATACGCAGTGTTTT. The full variable domain, in which reference TRBV7-9 and TRBJ2-3 provide the parts outside the CDR3, is DTGVSQNPRHKITKRGQNVTFRCDPISEHNRLYWYRQTLGQGPEFLTYFQNEAQLEKSRLLSDRFSAERPKGSFSTLEIQRTEQGDSAMYLCASSPTSGRADTQCFGPGTRLTVL.

This clonotype was counted ten times or more. V gene TRBV6-5 combines with J gene TRBJ2-4, with 7 bases that match TRBD2. The CDR3 totals 13 residues. Germline CDR1 is MNHEY and CDR2 is SVGAGI. Trimming removed 0 bases from V and 8 bases from J; junction bases left unmatched: 1. The CDR3 nucleotides read TGTGCCAGCAGTTACTCAAGCGGGGACATTCAGTACTTC. Amino acids: CASSYSSGDIQYF.

The chain is built from TRBV20-1 and TRBJ2-7; 9 bases line up with TRBD1. From germline, CDR1 is DFQATT and CDR2 SNEGSKA (reference sequence). The CDR3 contains 15 residues. The junction had 5 bases not matched to a gene; V was cut back by 2 bases and J by 0 bases. This chain's CDR3 is CSARRDRASSYEQYF. For the CDR3, the DNA is TGCAGTGCTAGAAGGGACAGGGCTTCCTCCTACGAGCAGTACTTC.

About this clonotype: At one end, the junction sequence differs from germline, possibly due to a read error. This chain uses TRBV27 with TRBJ2-7, with 13 bases that match TRBD2. Germline lookup yields CDR1 MNHEY and CDR2 SMNVEV (reference sequence). The CDR3 is 15 residues long. CDR3 DNA: TGTGTCAGCCGCCCTGGACTAGCGGGAGTAGGCGAGCAGTACTTC. Its protein product is CVSRPGLAGVGEQYF.

The count of this clonotype is one. This chain uses TRBV10-2 with TRBJ1-5; TRBD1 is a possible D gene (6 bases). The V and J ends lost 2 bases and 0 bases respectively, with 20 bases between them. The CDR3 length is 19 residues. CDR1 and CDR2 from the germline V gene are WSHSY and SAAADI. The CDR3 region is CASSEPGFWDNYSNQPQHF. As DNA, the CDR3 is TGCGCCAGCAGTGAGCCGGGTTTTTGGGACAATTATAGCAATCAGCCCCAGCATTTT.

CDR3 nucleotides: TGTGCCAGCAGCCATTTTAGCGGGAGCCACGAGCAGTACTTC. This translates into CASSHFSGSHEQYF. This chain joins TRBV3-1 and TRBJ2-7, with 9 bases matching TRBD2. Unmatched junction bases numbered 5, after V lost 3 bases and J lost 5 bases. The CDR3 length is 14 residues. CDR1 is LGHDT and CDR2 is YNNKEL in the germline V gene (reference sequence).